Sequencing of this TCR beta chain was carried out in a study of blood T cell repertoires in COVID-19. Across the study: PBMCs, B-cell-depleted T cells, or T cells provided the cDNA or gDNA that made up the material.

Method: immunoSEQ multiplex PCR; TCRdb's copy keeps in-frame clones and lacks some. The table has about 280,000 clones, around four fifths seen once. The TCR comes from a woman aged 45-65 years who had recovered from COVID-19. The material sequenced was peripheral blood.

The CDR3 region is CSASKGARGETQYF. The CDR3 DNA sequence: TGCAGTGCTAGTAAAGGTGCCCGGGGAGAGACCCAGTACTTC. This chain joins TRBV20-1 and TRBJ2-5, with D tentatively TRBD2 (5 bases). Germline loops: CDR1 DFQATT, CDR2 SNEGSKA (reference sequence). The CDR3 contains 14 residues. Trimming left V 3 bases short and J 4 bases short, with 15 bases between.